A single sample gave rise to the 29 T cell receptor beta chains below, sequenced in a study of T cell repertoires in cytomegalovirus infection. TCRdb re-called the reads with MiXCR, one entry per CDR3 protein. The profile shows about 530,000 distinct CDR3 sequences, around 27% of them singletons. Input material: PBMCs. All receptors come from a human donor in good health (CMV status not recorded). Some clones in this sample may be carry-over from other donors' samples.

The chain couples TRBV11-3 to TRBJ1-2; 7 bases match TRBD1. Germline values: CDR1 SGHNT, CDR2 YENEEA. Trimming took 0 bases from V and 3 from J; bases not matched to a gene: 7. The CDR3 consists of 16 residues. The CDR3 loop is CASSLDPAGGYYGYTF. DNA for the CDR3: TGTGCCAGCAGCTTAGATCCAGCAGGGGGGTACTATGGCTACACCTTC.

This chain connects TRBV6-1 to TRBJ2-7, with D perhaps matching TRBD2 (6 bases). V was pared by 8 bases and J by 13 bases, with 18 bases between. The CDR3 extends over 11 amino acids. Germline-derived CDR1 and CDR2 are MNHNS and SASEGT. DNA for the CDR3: TGTGCCAGCGGAGTCACGGGACTCCTTTACGTC. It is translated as CASGVTGLLYV.

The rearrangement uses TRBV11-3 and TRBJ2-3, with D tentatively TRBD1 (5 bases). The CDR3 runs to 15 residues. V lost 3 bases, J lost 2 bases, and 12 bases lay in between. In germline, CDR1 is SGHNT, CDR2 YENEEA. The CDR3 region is CASSLGRRPTDTQYF. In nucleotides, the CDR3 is TGTGCCAGCAGCTTGGGGCGCAGGCCCACAGATACGCAGTATTTT. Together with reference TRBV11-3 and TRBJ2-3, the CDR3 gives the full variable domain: EAGVVQSPRYKIIEKKQPVAFWCNPISGHNTLYWYLQNLGQGPELLIRYENEEAVDDSQLPKDRFSAERLKGVDSTLKIQPAELGDSAVYLCASSLGRRPTDTQYFGPGTRLTVL.

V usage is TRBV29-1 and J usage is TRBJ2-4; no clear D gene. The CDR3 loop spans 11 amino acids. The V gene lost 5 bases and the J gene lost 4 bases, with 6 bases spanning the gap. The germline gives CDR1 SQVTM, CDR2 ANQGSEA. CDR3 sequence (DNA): TGCAGCGTTTTTACAAAAAACATTCAGTACTTC. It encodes CSVFTKNIQYF.

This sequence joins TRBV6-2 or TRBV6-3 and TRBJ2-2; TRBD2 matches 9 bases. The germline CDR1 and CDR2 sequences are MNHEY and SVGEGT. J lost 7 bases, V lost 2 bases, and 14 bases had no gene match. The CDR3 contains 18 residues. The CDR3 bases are TGTGCCAGCAGTTACCTCCGAGCGGGAGGCCCTGGGAGCGGGGAGCTGTTTTTT. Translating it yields CASSYLRAGGPGSGELFF.

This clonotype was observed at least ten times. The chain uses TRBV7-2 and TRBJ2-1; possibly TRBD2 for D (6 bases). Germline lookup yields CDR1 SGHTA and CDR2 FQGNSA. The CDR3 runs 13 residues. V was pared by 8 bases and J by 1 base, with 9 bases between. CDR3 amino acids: CASGTPSYNEQFF. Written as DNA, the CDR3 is TGTGCCAGCGGGACTCCGTCCTACAATGAGCAGTTCTTC. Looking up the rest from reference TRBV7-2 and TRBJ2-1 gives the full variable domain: GAGVSQSPSNKVTEKGKDVELRCDPISGHTALYWYRQSLGQGLEFLIYFQGNSAPDKSGLPSDRFSAERTGGSVSTLTIQRTQQEDSAVYLCASGTPSYNEQFFGPGTRLTVL.

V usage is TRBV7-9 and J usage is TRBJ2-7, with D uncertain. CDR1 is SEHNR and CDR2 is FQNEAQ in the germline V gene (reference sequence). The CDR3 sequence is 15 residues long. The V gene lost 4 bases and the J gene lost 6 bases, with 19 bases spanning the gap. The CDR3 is CASSSLTGVLSEQYF. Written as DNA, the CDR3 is TGTGCCAGCAGCTCGCTGACTGGAGTACTTTCCGAGCAGTACTTC.

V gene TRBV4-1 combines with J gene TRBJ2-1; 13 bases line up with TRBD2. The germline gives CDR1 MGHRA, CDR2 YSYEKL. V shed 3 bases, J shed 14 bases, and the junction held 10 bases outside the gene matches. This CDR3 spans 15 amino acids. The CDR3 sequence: CASSQRGLAGPAEFF. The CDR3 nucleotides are TGCGCCAGCAGCCAGAGGGGACTAGCGGGGCCCGCTGAGTTCTTC.

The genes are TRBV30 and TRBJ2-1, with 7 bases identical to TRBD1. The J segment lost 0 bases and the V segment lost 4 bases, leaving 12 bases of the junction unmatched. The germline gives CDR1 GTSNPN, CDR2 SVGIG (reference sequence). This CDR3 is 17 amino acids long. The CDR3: CAWTEGAQGSSYNEQFF. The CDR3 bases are TGTGCCTGGACCGAGGGGGCACAGGGGAGCTCCTACAATGAGCAGTTCTTC.

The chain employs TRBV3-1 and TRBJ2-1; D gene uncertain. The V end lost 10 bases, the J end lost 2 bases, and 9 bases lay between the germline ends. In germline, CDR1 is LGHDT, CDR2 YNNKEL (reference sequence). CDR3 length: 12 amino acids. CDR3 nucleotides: TGTGCCATCCTGGGTCCCTACAATGAGCAGTTCTTC. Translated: CAILGPYNEQFF.

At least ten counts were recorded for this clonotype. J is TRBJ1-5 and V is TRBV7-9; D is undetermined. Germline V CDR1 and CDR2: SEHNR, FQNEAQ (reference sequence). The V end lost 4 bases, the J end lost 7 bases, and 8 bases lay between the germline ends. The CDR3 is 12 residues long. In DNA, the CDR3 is TGTGCCAGCAGCTCACCGGGCCAGCCCCAGCATTTT. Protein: CASSSPGQPQHF.

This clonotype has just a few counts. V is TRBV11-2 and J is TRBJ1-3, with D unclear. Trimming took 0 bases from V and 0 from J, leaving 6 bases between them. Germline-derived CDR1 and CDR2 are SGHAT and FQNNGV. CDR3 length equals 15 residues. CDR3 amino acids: CASSLDRPSGNTIYF. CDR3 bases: TGTGCCAGCAGCTTAGATCGGCCCTCTGGAAACACCATATATTTT. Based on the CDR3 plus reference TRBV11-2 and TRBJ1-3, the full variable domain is EAGVAQSPRYKIIEKRQSVAFWCNPISGHATLYWYQQILGQGPKLLIQFQNNGVVDDSQLPKDRFSAERLKGVDSTLKIQPAKLEDSAVYLCASSLDRPSGNTIYFGEGSWLTVV.

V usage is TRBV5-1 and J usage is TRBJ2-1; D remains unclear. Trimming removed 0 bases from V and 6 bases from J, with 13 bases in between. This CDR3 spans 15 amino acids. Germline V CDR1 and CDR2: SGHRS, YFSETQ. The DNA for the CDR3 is TGCGCCAGCAGCTTGGCCCCAACTACCGGCAATGAGCAGTTCTTC. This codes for CASSLAPTTGNEQFF.

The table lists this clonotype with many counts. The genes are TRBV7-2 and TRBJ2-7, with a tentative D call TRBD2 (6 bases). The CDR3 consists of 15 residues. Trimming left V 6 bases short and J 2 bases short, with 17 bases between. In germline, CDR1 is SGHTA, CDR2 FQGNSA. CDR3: CASRLGPAGAYEQYF. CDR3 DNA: TGTGCCAGCAGACTAGGTCCAGCGGGTGCCTACGAGCAGTACTTC.

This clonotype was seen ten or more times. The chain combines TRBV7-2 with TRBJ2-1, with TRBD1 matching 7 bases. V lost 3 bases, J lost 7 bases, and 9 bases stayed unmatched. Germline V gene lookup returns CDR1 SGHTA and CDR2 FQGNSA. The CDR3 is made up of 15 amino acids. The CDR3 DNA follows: TGTGCCAGCAGCTTGAGAGGGGGCTATGGGAATGAGCAGTTCTTC. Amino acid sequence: CASSLRGGYGNEQFF.

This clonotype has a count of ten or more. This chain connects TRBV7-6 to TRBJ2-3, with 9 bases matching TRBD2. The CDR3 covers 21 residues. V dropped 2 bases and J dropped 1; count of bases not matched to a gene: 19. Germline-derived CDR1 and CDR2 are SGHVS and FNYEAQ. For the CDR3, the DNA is TGTGCCAGCAGCTTATCGTTTTACAGGCTAGCGGGAAGTATTGGCACAGATACGCAGTATTTT. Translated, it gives CASSLSFYRLAGSIGTDTQYF.

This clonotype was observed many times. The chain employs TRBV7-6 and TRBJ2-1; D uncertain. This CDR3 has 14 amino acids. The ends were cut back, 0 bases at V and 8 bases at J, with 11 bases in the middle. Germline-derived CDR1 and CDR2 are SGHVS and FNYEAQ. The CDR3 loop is CASSLAYLGDEQFF. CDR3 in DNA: TGTGCCAGCAGCTTAGCATATTTGGGTGATGAGCAGTTCTTC.

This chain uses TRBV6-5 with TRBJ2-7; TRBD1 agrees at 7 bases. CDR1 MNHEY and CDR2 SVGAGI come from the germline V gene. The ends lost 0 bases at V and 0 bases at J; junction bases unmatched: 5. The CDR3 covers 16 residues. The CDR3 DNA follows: TGTGCCAGCAGTTACTCAAACAGGGGAACCTCCTACGAGCAGTACTTC. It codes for CASSYSNRGTSYEQYF.

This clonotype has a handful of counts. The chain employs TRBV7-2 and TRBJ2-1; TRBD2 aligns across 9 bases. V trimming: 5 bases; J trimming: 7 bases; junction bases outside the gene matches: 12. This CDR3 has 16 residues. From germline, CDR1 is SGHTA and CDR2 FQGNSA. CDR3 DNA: TGTGCCAGCAGCCCATTCAACGCGGGAGGGCGGAATGAGCAGTTCTTC. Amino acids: CASSPFNAGGRNEQFF. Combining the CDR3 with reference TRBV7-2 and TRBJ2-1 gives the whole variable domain GAGVSQSPSNKVTEKGKDVELRCDPISGHTALYWYRQSLGQGLEFLIYFQGNSAPDKSGLPSDRFSAERTGGSVSTLTIQRTQQEDSAVYLCASSPFNAGGRNEQFFGPGTRLTVL.

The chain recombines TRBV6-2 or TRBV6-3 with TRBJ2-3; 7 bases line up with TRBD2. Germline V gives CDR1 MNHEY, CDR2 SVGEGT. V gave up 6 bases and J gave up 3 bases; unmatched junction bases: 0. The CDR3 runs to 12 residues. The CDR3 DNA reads TGTGCCAGCAGGGGACTAACAGATACGCAGTATTTT. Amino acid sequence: CASRGLTDTQYF.

Written as DNA, the CDR3 is TGTGCCAGCAGTTTACCCCCCGCAGCGGGAGGCAATGAGCAGTTCTTC. It encodes CASSLPPAAGGNEQFF. This sequence joins TRBV12-3 or TRBV12-4 and TRBJ2-1, with TRBD2 matching over 9 bases. The CDR3 has 16 amino acids. The V segment lost 2 bases and the J segment 6 bases; nucleotides outside the gene matches: 8.

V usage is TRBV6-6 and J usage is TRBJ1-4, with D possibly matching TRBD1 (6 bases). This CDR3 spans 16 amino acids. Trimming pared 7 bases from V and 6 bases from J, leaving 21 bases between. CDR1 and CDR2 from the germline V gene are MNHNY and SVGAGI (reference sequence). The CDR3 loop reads CASNSGTRLFDEKLFF. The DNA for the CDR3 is TGTGCCAGCAATTCCGGGACACGACTTTTTGATGAAAAACTGTTTTTT.

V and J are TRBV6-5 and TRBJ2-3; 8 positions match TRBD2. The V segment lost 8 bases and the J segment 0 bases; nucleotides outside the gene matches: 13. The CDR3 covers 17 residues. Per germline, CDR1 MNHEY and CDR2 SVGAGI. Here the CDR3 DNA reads TGTGCCAGCTCCCCCCGGGGGGGGCCCTCCAGCACAGATACGCAGTATTTT. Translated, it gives CASSPRGGPSSTDTQYF.

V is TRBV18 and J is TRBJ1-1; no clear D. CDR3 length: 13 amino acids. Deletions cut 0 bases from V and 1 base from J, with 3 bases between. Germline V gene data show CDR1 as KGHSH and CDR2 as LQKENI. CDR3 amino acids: CASSPPSNTEAFF. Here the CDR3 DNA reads TGTGCCAGCTCACCACCATCGAACACTGAAGCTTTCTTT.

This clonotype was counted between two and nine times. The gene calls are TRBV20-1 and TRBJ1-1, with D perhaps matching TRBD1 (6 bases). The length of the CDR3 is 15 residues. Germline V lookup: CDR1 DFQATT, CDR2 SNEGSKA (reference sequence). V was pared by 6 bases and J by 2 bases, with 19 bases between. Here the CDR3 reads CSAKRIGGENTEAFF. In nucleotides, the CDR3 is TGCAGTGCCAAACGGATCGGGGGCGAAAACACTGAAGCTTTCTTT.

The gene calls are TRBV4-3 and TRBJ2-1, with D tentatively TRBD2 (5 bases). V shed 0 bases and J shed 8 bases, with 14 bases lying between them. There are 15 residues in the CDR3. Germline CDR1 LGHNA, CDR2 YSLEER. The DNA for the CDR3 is TGCGCCAGCAGCCAAGAAAAACTAGTGGCTCATGAGCAGTTCTTC. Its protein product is CASSQEKLVAHEQFF.

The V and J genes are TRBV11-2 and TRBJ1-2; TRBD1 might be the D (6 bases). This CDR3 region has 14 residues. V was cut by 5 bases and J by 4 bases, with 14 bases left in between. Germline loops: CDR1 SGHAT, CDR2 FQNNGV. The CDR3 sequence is CASSPGTFVYGYTF. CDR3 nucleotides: TGTGCCAGCAGCCCCGGGACATTTGTCTATGGCTACACCTTC.

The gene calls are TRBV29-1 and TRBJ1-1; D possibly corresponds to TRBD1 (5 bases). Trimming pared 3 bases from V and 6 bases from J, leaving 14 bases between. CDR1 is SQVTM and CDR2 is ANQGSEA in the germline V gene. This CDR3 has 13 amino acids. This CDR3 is CSVEGRLSAEAFF. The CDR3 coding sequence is TGCAGCGTTGAGGGACGACTCTCCGCTGAAGCTTTCTTT.

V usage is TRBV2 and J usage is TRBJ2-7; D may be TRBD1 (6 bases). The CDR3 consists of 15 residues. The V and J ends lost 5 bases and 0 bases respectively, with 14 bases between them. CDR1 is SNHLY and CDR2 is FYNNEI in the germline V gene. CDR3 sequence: CASSRERGSSYEQYF. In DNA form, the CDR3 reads TGTGCCAGCAGTCGAGAAAGGGGGAGCTCCTACGAGCAGTACTTC.